This T cell receptor beta chain was captured by sequencing in a study of Graves' ophthalmopathy and Graves' hyperthyroidism. Study-level points and caveats: From stable hyperthyroidism, ophthalmopathy was separated by a 13-signature model with about 88% sensitivity and over 70% specificity. Most thyroid clonotypes with frequency above 0.001 were detected in blood too.

As concerns this clonotype: Its antigen is currently unknown.

Amplification of TCR beta CDR3 regions used RNA transcripts. HTBI primers were used in a first-round RT-PCR, which preceded a second-round multiplex PCR. TCRdb used MiXCR to reprocess the multiplex PCR reads, holding one entry per CDR3 protein. The sample has 650,000 to 800,000 distinct CDR3 sequences, about two fifths seen once. Germline CDR1 is SNHLY and CDR2 is FYNNEI. The CDR3 is 15 residues long. V was pared by 3 bases and J by 5 bases, with 8 bases of the junction left unmatched. Out of roughly 9.3 ml of fresh peripheral blood, PBMCs were obtained. The receptor was isolated from an adult man with Graves' ophthalmopathy. Sequenced sample: peripheral blood. The chain is built from TRBV2 and TRBJ2-5; 8 bases fit TRBD1. The CDR3 DNA sequence: TGTGCCAGCAGTGATCAGGGACAGGTCCTGGAGACCCAGTACTTC. It specifies CASSDQGQVLETQYF.